The 24 T cell receptor beta chains below come from one sample, sequenced in a study of cytomegalovirus exposure and HLA in healthy donors. Use of 60 Vbeta and 13 Jbeta primers characterized the PCR. Generated by immunoSEQ multiplex PCR, the TCRdb table keeps only in-frame clones and is missing some. The sample contains about 160,000 clones, approximately 82% of which appear only once. Sample: PBMCs. The receptors stem from a male donor in good health and CMV-seronegative.

V gene TRBV27 combines with J gene TRBJ1-1, with TRBD1 as a possible D gene (5 bases). Trimming stripped 3 bases from V and 5 bases from J, with 10 bases between. Germline CDR1 is MNHEY and CDR2 is SMNVEV (reference sequence). The length of the CDR3 is 13 residues. The CDR3 spells CASSLGRGTEAFF. The CDR3 DNA reads as TGTGCCAGCAGTTTGGGGCGGGGTACTGAAGCTTTCTTT.

This chain connects TRBV9 to TRBJ2-1; tentative D call: TRBD2 (6 bases). The CDR3 spans 12 residues. Germline loops: CDR1 SGDLS, CDR2 YYNGEE. Trimming stripped 3 bases from V and 9 bases from J, with 10 bases between. The CDR3 DNA is TGTGCCAGCAGCGCGGATAGCGGTGAGCAGTTCTTC. Its translation is CASSADSGEQFF.

V usage is TRBV7-2 and J usage is TRBJ1-5, with unresolved D. This CDR3 has 13 amino acids. Germline V gene lookup returns CDR1 SGHTA and CDR2 FQGNSA. Trimming left V 6 bases short and J 7 bases short, with 13 bases between. CDR3 DNA sequence: TGTGCCAGCAGGTCGGTCGTCGGGCAGCCCCAGCATTTT. This gives the protein CASRSVVGQPQHF.

The chain has TRBV11-2 and TRBJ2-2, with 11 bases identical to TRBD1. Germline CDR1 reads SGHAT; CDR2 reads FQNNGV. This CDR3 is 18 amino acids long. J was trimmed by 6 bases and V by 0 bases; bases with no gene match: 9. This chain's CDR3 is CASSLDLYRDRGSGELFF. CDR3 in DNA: TGTGCCAGCAGCTTAGATCTGTATAGGGACAGGGGGTCCGGGGAGCTGTTTTTT.

The gene calls are TRBV5-1 and TRBJ2-2, with TRBD1 matching 8 bases. The germline V gene has CDR1 SGHRS and CDR2 YFSETQ. The CDR3 totals 13 residues. Trimming cost V 4 bases and J 5 bases; bases outside gene matches: 1. Here the CDR3 reads CASSTGGTGELFF. The DNA of the CDR3 is TGCGCCAGCAGCACAGGGGGGACCGGGGAGCTGTTTTTT.

In nucleotides, the CDR3 is TGTGCCAGCTCACCCAGATTTGAGACAGGGATGAACACTGAAGCTTTCTTT. Translated, it gives CASSPRFETGMNTEAFF. The V and J genes are TRBV18 and TRBJ1-1, with 7 bases lining up with TRBD1. This CDR3 region has 17 residues. Trimming at V came to 3 bases and at J to 0 bases, leaving 10 bases not matched to a gene. CDR1 KGHSH and CDR2 LQKENI come from the germline V gene.

Here the CDR3 DNA reads TGTGCCAGCAGGGGGGACAGGGAGACCCAGTACTTC. It is translated as CASRGDRETQYF. V gene TRBV25-1 combines with J gene TRBJ2-5; TRBD1 matches 8 bases. The CDR3 sequence is 12 residues long. Germline assignment: CDR1 MGHDK and CDR2 SYGVNS. Trimming took 6 bases from V and 5 from J; bases not matched to a gene: 2.

The chain combines TRBV11-2 with TRBJ2-5; 10 bases align to TRBD2. The CDR3 contains 16 residues. Germline V gene lookup returns CDR1 SGHAT and CDR2 FQNNGV. J gave up 3 bases and V 5 bases, and 9 bases lay outside the gene matches. This CDR3 reads CASSPTAGGPEETQYF. CDR3 sequence (DNA): TGTGCCAGCAGCCCTACAGCGGGAGGGCCGGAAGAGACCCAGTACTTC.

The chain combines TRBV7-7 with TRBJ2-3, with TRBD1 matching 7 bases. The V segment lost 5 bases and the J segment 0 bases; nucleotides outside the gene matches: 2. Per germline, CDR1 SSHAT and CDR2 FNYEAQ (reference sequence). The CDR3 has 14 residues. In DNA form, the CDR3 reads TGTGCCAGCAGCCCAGGGGGAAGCACAGATACGCAGTATTTT. It is translated as CASSPGGSTDTQYF.

This clone was found once. CDR3 in DNA: TGTGCCAGCAGCTTAGGAGCCTCTAGAGGGACCGGGGAGCTGTTTTTT. Amino acid sequence: CASSLGASRGTGELFF. The J gene is TRBJ2-2, the V gene TRBV7-2, with D perhaps TRBD2 (5 bases). Looked up from germline, CDR1 is SGHTA and CDR2 is FQGNSA. The CDR3 consists of 16 residues. Trimming took off 1 base at V and 5 bases at J, with 14 bases between the two ends. The full variable domain, in which reference TRBV7-2 and TRBJ2-2 provide the parts outside the CDR3, is GAGVSQSPSNKVTEKGKDVELRCDPISGHTALYWYRQSLGQGLEFLIYFQGNSAPDKSGLPSDRFSAERTGGSVSTLTIQRTQQEDSAVYLCASSLGASRGTGELFFGEGSRLTVL.

J is TRBJ2-5 and V is TRBV28; D uncertain. This CDR3 is 12 amino acids long. V shed 6 bases and J shed 3 bases, with 8 bases lying between them. Germline CDR1 reads MDHEN; CDR2 reads SYDVKM. Here the CDR3 reads CASRTQEETQYF. In DNA form, the CDR3 reads TGTGCCAGCAGGACTCAAGAAGAGACCCAGTACTTC.

The chain uses TRBV9 and TRBJ2-3; 8 bases line up with TRBD2. After removal of 0 bases from V and 1 base from J, the junction contained 7 bases not matched to a gene. This CDR3 has 17 amino acids. Germline V lookup: CDR1 SGDLS, CDR2 YYNGEE. Here the CDR3 reads CASSVATAGAGTDTQYF. CDR3 DNA sequence: TGTGCCAGCAGCGTAGCTACAGCGGGGGCGGGCACAGATACGCAGTATTTT.

In its sample, this clone was seen a few times. This sequence joins TRBV11-2 and TRBJ2-7, with D possibly TRBD1 on 5 matching bases. The CDR3 spans 14 residues. Trimming left V 2 bases short and J 5 bases short, with 13 bases between. The germline V gene encodes CDR1 SGHAT and CDR2 FQNNGV. The CDR3 DNA follows: TGTGCCAGCAGCTTAAACAGGTGGAAGGACGAGCAGTACTTC. It translates to CASSLNRWKDEQYF.

The chain combines TRBV27 with TRBJ2-3, with a weak D call TRBD2 (6 bases). The V end lost 5 bases, the J end lost 1 base, and 16 bases lay between the germline ends. The length of the CDR3 is 16 residues. Looked up from germline, CDR1 is MNHEY and CDR2 is SMNVEV (reference sequence). The CDR3 region is CASSDKDSGGTDTQYF. Here the CDR3 DNA reads TGTGCCAGCAGTGACAAGGACTCGGGGGGCACAGATACGCAGTATTTT.

The CDR3 nucleotides read TGTGCCAGCAGCTTGGGACAGTCTCGGGCCAACGTCCTGACTTTC. Its protein is CASSLGQSRANVLTF. The chain has TRBV5-4 and TRBJ2-6; TRBD1 is a possible D gene (5 bases). The CDR3 length is 15 residues. V lost 0 bases and J lost 5, with 9 bases in between. The germline CDR1 and CDR2 sequences are SGHNT and YYREEE (reference sequence).

The V and J genes are TRBV5-6 and TRBJ2-3; unclear D gene. Germline values: CDR1 SGHDT, CDR2 YYEEEE. Trimming removed 5 bases at V and 6 bases at J, with 16 bases between. The CDR3 runs 14 residues. The CDR3 DNA is TGTGCCAGCAGTTCAGACTTCTCCGGGGATACGCAGTATTTT. Translating it yields CASSSDFSGDTQYF.

Notes on this clone: Sequence at one end of the junction differs from germline and may be a read error. This chain connects TRBV7-9 to TRBJ2-7; 9 nucleotides align to TRBD2. The CDR3 totals 16 residues. Germline CDR1 SEHNR, CDR2 FQNEAQ (reference sequence). The CDR3: CSSSSLGAGGVYEQYF. The CDR3 nucleotides are TGTTCCAGCAGCTCCCTAGGGGCGGGGGGGGTTTACGAGCAGTACTTC.

The rearrangement joins TRBV7-2 to TRBJ1-5, with 9 bases fitting TRBD1. J lost 6 bases, V lost 6 bases, and 3 bases had no gene match. This CDR3 has 13 residues. Per germline, CDR1 SGHTA and CDR2 FQGNSA. The CDR3, as DNA: TGTGCCAGCAGTTGGGACAGGGCTCAGCCCCAGCATTTT. It yields the protein CASSWDRAQPQHF.

J is TRBJ2-2 and V is TRBV18, with 12 positions matching TRBD2. The CDR3 is made up of 17 amino acids. Trimming took 4 bases from V and 1 from J; bases not matched to a gene: 4. From germline, CDR1 is KGHSH and CDR2 LQKENI. This chain's CDR3 is CASSLLAGGQNTGELFF. The CDR3 DNA reads TGTGCCAGCTCACTACTAGCGGGGGGCCAGAACACCGGGGAGCTGTTTTTT.

The genes are TRBV10-3 and TRBJ2-5; 8 nucleotides agree with TRBD1. Judging by the DNA end, TRBJ2-7 fits better; the J call may be wrong. This CDR3 is built from 13 residues. Per germline, CDR1 ENHRY and CDR2 SYGVKD. CDR3 region: CASSQGDIVEQYF. CDR3 DNA sequence: TGTGCCAGTTCACAGGGGGACATTGTCGAGCAGTACTTC.

This rearrangement joins TRBV7-8 to TRBJ1-5; tentatively, D is TRBD1 (6 bases). The germline V gene has CDR1 SGHVS and CDR2 FQNEAQ. V shed 5 bases and J shed 9 bases, with 17 bases lying between them. This CDR3 is built from 14 residues. CDR3 nucleotide sequence: TGTGCCAGCAGCGCAACAGGGTCCGCTGGGCCCCAGCATTTT. Translating gives CASSATGSAGPQHF.

This clone turned up a few times. CDR3 sequence reads: CASSPPGNTQYF. The CDR3 DNA is TGTGCCAGCAGTCCACCAGGGAATACGCAGTATTTT. The gene calls are TRBV2 and TRBJ2-3; a possible D gene is TRBD1 (5 bases). The CDR3 spans 12 residues. Germline-derived CDR1 and CDR2 are SNHLY and FYNNEI. V lost 5 bases to trimming and J lost 7 bases, with 10 bases between them.

V usage is TRBV4-3 and J usage is TRBJ1-4; tentative D call: TRBD1 (5 bases). Germline CDR1 LGHNA, CDR2 YSLEER. This CDR3 is 13 amino acids long. V lost 3 bases, J lost 12 bases, and 14 bases lay in between. The CDR3 DNA is TGCGCCAGCAGCCAGACCTCGGGGGGTCAACTGTTTTTT. This sequence encodes CASSQTSGGQLFF.

As DNA, the CDR3 is TGTGCCAGCAGCATCCGACTAGCGGGGGAGGATGAGCAGTTCTTC. Translated, it gives CASSIRLAGEDEQFF. J is TRBJ2-1 and V is TRBV9; 12 positions match TRBD2. This CDR3 comprises 15 residues. CDR1 and CDR2 from the germline V gene are SGDLS and YYNGEE. V shed 4 bases, J shed 8 bases, and the junction held 7 bases outside the gene matches.